One and the same sample provided the 22 T cell receptor beta chains below, sequenced in a study of tumor-infiltrating lymphocytes in primary liver carcinoma. From about 490 ng of total RNA, TCR beta-specific cDNA was reverse-transcribed using a constant-region primer. Generation of the TCR beta libraries relied on three nested multiplex PCR rounds using slightly modified ARM-PCR. Investigators reported that the first two PCR rounds, at 10 cycles each, used TRBV1-TRBV30 forward primers with a C-beta reverse primer. One entry per CDR3 protein, called by TCRdb with MiXCR from the multiplex PCR reads. The sample lists around 80,000 distinct CDR3 sequences; approximately 70% were seen once. Between roughly 18 and 30 mg of unsorted bulk tissue served as the source from which RNA and DNA were co-extracted. Sequenced material: tumor-adjacent normal liver tissue. Receptors originate from a man aged 40-49 years with primary liver carcinoma and hepatitis B virus infection.

This chain connects TRBV6-6 to TRBJ2-7; 10 nucleotides align to TRBD2. Germline CDR1 and CDR2: MNHNY and SVGAGI (reference sequence). Trimming removed 0 bases from V and 3 bases from J; junction bases left unmatched: 5. The CDR3 contains 16 residues. The DNA of the CDR3 is TGTGCCAGCAGTTACTCGGGTACTAGCGGGGACTACGAGCAGTACTTC. This sequence encodes CASSYSGTSGDYEQYF.

For this clonotype: Possible read error: a much larger clone is one base away. This chain uses TRBV12-3 or TRBV12-4 with TRBJ2-1; 9 bases are shared with TRBD2. Unmatched junction bases numbered 3, after V lost 2 bases and J lost 7 bases. The CDR3 spans 14 residues. CDR3 in amino acids: CASSLQAGGNEQFF. The DNA for the CDR3 is TGTGCCAGCAGTTTACAAGCGGGAGGAAATGAGCAGTTCTTC.

Comment on this clonotype: No conserved phenylalanine or tryptophan ends this CDR3, so it is likely a read error. This chain uses TRBV12-3 or TRBV12-4 with TRBJ2-1; tentatively, D is TRBD1 or TRBD2 (6 bases each). This CDR3 is 13 amino acids long. This chain's CDR3 is CVSSSGGVGEQFL. The CDR3, as DNA: TGTGTCAGCAGTTCCGGGGGCGTCGGTGAGCAGTTCTTA.

The chain employs TRBV6-5 and TRBJ2-5; D is unresolved. Germline CDR1 MNHEY, CDR2 SVGAGI. V dropped 6 bases and J dropped 5 bases, with 10 bases sitting between them. The CDR3 is 12 amino acids. The CDR3 DNA is TGTGCCAGCAGCCCGGTATGCGAGACCCAGTACTTC. Translated: CASSPVCETQYF.

About this clonotype itself: The junction shows a germline mismatch at one end, possibly a read error. The chain has TRBV4-1 and TRBJ2-7; 9 bases line up with TRBD1. Germline V gene lookup returns CDR1 MGHRA and CDR2 YSYEKL. The CDR3 has 15 amino acids. CDR3 protein: CASSQAGTGFYEQYF. Here the CDR3 DNA reads TGCGCCAGCAGCCAGGCCGGGACAGGGTTCTACGAACAGTACTTC.

This clonotype was seen once. Germline and junction disagree at one end, which may indicate a read error. V usage is TRBV7-2 and J usage is TRBJ2-2; D gene unclear. This CDR3 spans 13 amino acids. Per the germline V gene, CDR1 is SGHTA and CDR2 is FQGNSA. CDR3 residues: CANSPWVGGELFF. CDR3 DNA: TGTGCCAACAGCCCCTGGGTGGGCGGGGAGCTGTTTTTT.

As regards this clonotype: This may arise from a read error, as a much more abundant clone is one base away. The chain couples TRBV11-2 to TRBJ2-7; no definite D call. The CDR3 loop spans 14 amino acids. V dropped 7 bases and J dropped 0 bases, with 13 bases sitting between them. Germline V gives CDR1 SGHAT, CDR2 FQNNGV. This chain's CDR3 is CASKSNRNSYEQYF. The CDR3 DNA follows: TGTGCCAGCAAATCTAACAGAAACTCCTACGAGCAGTACTTC.

This clonotype was recorded a few times. The rearrangement uses TRBV11-1 and TRBJ2-4; TRBD2 agrees at 13 bases. V shed 5 bases and J 2 bases; nucleotides not matched to a gene: 6. This CDR3 contains 17 residues. CDR1 is SGHAT, CDR2 FQDESV, per germline (reference sequence). This CDR3 is CASSPPGTSGTKNIQYF. For the CDR3, the DNA is TGTGCCAGCAGCCCTCCCGGGACTAGCGGGACCAAAAACATTCAGTACTTC.

On this clonotype itself: This may be a read error: a much more frequent sequence differs by one nucleotide. This CDR3 is missing its conserved last phenylalanine or tryptophan, likely due to a read error. The chain uses TRBV11-2 and TRBJ2-7, with D uncertain. The CDR3 sequence is 14 residues long. CDR1 and CDR2 (germline): SGHAT, FQNNGV. The CDR3 DNA reads TGTGCCAACAGCTTAACCGACGGAGCCTATGAGCAGTACATC. It encodes CANSLTDGAYEQYI.

On this clonotype: One end of the junction varies from germline; a read error may be responsible. This rearrangement joins TRBV12-3 or TRBV12-4 to TRBJ1-5; D gene ambiguous. The CDR3 is made up of 14 amino acids. Written as DNA, the CDR3 is TGTGCCAGCAGTTTTAGGTCAGGAGGCCAGCCCCATCATTTT. Amino acids: CASSFRSGGQPHHF.

For this clonotype: The CDR3 ends on some other residue instead of the conserved phenylalanine or tryptophan, so this is likely a read error. The DNA is left out, because the CDR3 cannot be placed on it with certainty; the CDR3 is given as TCRdb lists it. The chain couples TRBV29-1 to TRBJ1-5; the table gives TRBD1 as D, unverified against the DNA. Germline CDR1 is SQVTM and CDR2 is ANQGSEA. The CDR3 spans 13 amino acids, including both terminal residues. CDR3 protein: CSVGGGANQPQRV.

The table lists this clonotype with many counts. CDR3 loop: CASSQAGTSGTYEQYF. In nucleotides, the CDR3 is TGCGCCAGCAGCCAAGCCGGGACTAGCGGGACCTACGAGCAGTACTTC. V usage is TRBV4-1 and J usage is TRBJ2-7, with TRBD2 matching 13 bases. Germline CDR1 and CDR2: MGHRA and YSYEKL. With 1 base clipped from V and 2 bases from J, the junction kept 2 bases outside the gene matches. This CDR3 has 16 residues.

This clonotype was counted only a few times. This may come from a read error, since a much larger clone is one base off. The chain has TRBV27 and TRBJ2-7; D assignment may be TRBD1 or TRBD2 (5 bases each). Germline CDR1 reads MNHEY; CDR2 reads SMNVEV (reference sequence). V was shortened by 5 bases and J by 6 bases, with 14 bases between the two germline ends. This CDR3 has 13 residues. Here the CDR3 DNA reads TGTGCCAGCAGTCCATTCGGGACCGGCGAGCAGTACTTC. Amino acid sequence: CASSPFGTGEQYF.

This clonotype is labeled large (0.1 to 1%). V usage is TRBV11-2 and J usage is TRBJ2-7; possibly TRBD1 for D (5 bases). This CDR3 has 13 residues. Trimming removed 3 bases from V and 3 bases from J, with 9 bases in between. In germline, CDR1 is SGHAT, CDR2 FQNNGV. The CDR3, as DNA: TGTGCCAGCAGCTTGGCGACAGTCTACGAGCAGTACTTC. Protein sequence: CASSLATVYEQYF.

About this clonotype itself: A junction end diverges from the germline sequence, so it may reflect a read error. V is TRBV4-2 and J is TRBJ1-1, with TRBD1 matching 8 bases. Germline CDR1 LGHNA, CDR2 YNFKEQ. The CDR3 covers 15 residues. CDR3 loop: CDSSRMDRENAEAFF. In DNA form, the CDR3 reads TGTGACAGCAGCCGGATGGACAGGGAAAACGCTGAAGCTTTCTTT.

This clonotype occurred once. The CDR3 spells CSAGTLRSWSRQEQFF. Here the CDR3 DNA reads TGCAGCGCCGGCACGCTTCGGTCCTGGTCCCGTCAAGAGCAGTTCTTC. The gene calls are TRBV29-1 and TRBJ2-1; D is unclear. The CDR3 has 16 amino acids. Germline V gene data show CDR1 as SQVTM and CDR2 as ANQGSEA. The V and J ends lost 7 bases and 10 bases respectively, with 29 bases between them.

The chain links TRBV7-9 to TRBJ2-7; 8 bases match TRBD2. The CDR3 spans 12 residues. V dropped 3 bases and J dropped 6; count of bases not matched to a gene: 1. Looked up from germline, CDR1 is SEHNR and CDR2 is FQNEAQ (reference sequence). In DNA form, the CDR3 reads TGTGCCAGCAGCTTGGCGGGGGGCGAGCAGTACTTC. Its translation: CASSLAGGEQYF.

Worth noting for this clonotype: One junction end does not reproduce the germline sequence, and a read error may be involved. This chain links TRBV11-2 with TRBJ2-1, with 7 bases fitting TRBD1. The CDR3 sequence is 16 residues long. Germline CDR1 is SGHAT and CDR2 is FQNNGV. This CDR3 reads CASSANTGVSGSERFF. The CDR3 DNA sequence: TGTGCCAGCAGCGCCAATACAGGGGTTTCCGGCAGTGAGCGGTTCTTC.

As regards this clonotype: The junction departs from the called germline gene at one end, perhaps through a read error. The chain joins TRBV6-5 to TRBJ2-7, with 12 bases that match TRBD2. There are 15 residues in the CDR3. Germline V gene lookup returns CDR1 MNHEY and CDR2 SVGAGI. CDR3 loop: CASSQTSGSIHEKYF. As DNA, the CDR3 is TGTGCCAGTAGCCAGACTAGCGGGAGCATCCACGAGAAGTACTTC.

For this clonotype: This may be a read error: a much more frequent sequence differs by one nucleotide. This chain joins TRBV29-1 and TRBJ2-1; TRBD2 matches 7 bases. The length of the CDR3 is 12 residues. Looked up from germline, CDR1 is SQVTM and CDR2 is ANQGSEA. Trimming cost V 5 bases and J 16 bases; bases outside gene matches: 14. CDR3 coding DNA: TGCAGCGTTTCTCACACGTCTGGGACTATTTTCTTC. Its translation: CSVSHTSGTIFF.

Worth noting for this clonotype: At one of its ends the junction is not consistent with the germline gene, which may arise from a read error. The chain couples TRBV7-8 to TRBJ2-1; D uncertain. Germline V gene sequence: CDR1 SGHVS, CDR2 FQNEAQ. This CDR3 comprises 16 residues. DNA of the CDR3: TGTGCTAGCAGCTCTGTCTTAGGCGGTACCTACAATGAGCAGTTCTTC. Translation gives CASSSVLGGTYNEQFF.

The gene calls are TRBV29-1 and TRBJ2-7; TRBD2 agrees at 9 bases. Germline values: CDR1 SQVTM, CDR2 ANQGSEA. J lost 1 base, V lost 6 bases, and 10 bases had no gene match. This CDR3 has 15 amino acids. DNA for the CDR3: TGCAGCGTACATGGGTCTAGCGGGGAGTCCTACGAGCAGTACTTC. Protein sequence: CSVHGSSGESYEQYF.